This T cell receptor (beta chain) was sequenced during a study of monozygotic twins with inflammatory bowel disease. CDR3 length: 13 residues. Germline V lookup: CDR1 DFQATT, CDR2 SNEGSKA (reference sequence). Findings of the study overall: IBD patients, compared with healthy twins, shared fewer clonotypes with others (especially with disease activity).

With regard to this clonotype: Its antigen is not identified.

TCRdb re-called the 5' RACE reads; every CDR3 protein appears as one record, without DNA. The repertoire table contains some 100,000 distinct CDR3 sequences. This sequence was found in a human donor with ulcerative colitis or Crohn's disease, or a healthy co-twin of an affected twin (not recorded which). J is TRBJ2-7 and V is TRBV20-1. The sequenced material came from blood. CDR3 sequence: CSASNPSTYEQYF.